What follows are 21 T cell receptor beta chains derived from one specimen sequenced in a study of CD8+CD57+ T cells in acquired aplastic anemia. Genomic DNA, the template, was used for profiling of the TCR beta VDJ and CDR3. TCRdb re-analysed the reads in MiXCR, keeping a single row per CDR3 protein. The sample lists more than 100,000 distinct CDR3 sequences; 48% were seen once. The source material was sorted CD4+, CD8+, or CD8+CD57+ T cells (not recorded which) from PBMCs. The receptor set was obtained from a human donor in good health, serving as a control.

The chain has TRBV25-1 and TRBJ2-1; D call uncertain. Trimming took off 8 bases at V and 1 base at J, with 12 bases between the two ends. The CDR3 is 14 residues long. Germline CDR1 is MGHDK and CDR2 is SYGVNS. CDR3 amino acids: CASGVSPSYNEQFF. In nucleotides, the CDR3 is TGTGCCAGCGGGGTTTCACCGTCCTACAATGAGCAGTTCTTC.

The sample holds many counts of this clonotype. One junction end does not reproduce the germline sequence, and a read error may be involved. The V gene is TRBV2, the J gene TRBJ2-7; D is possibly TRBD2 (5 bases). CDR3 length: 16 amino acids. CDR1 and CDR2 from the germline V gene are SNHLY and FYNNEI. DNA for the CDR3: TGTGCCAGCAGTGGGACGAGGGCACCGACCATGCCGATCGGAAACTTC. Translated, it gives CASSGTRAPTMPIGNF.

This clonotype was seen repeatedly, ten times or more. CDR3 DNA: TGTGCCAGCAGCGACGGGGGACCGAAAGAGACCCAGTACTTC. Translating it yields CASSDGGPKETQYF. The chain combines TRBV9 with TRBJ2-5, with a possible D match to TRBD2 (6 bases). V was trimmed by 3 bases and J by 3 bases, leaving 12 bases between them. Germline CDR1 reads SGDLS; CDR2 reads YYNGEE. The CDR3 has 14 residues.

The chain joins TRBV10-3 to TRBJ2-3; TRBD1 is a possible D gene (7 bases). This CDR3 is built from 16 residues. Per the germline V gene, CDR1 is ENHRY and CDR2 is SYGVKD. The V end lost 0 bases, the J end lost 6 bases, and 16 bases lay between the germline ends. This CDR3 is CAISESRDSTTDTQYF. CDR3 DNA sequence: TGTGCCATCAGTGAGTCGCGGGACAGTACAACGGATACGCAGTATTTT.

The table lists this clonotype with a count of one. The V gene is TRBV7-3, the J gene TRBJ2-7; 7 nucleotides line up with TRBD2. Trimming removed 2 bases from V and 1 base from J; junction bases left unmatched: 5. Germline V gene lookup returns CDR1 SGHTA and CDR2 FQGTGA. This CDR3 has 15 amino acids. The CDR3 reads CASSLQSSGSYEQYF. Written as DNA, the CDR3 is TGTGCCAGCAGCTTACAATCTAGCGGATCCTACGAGCAGTACTTC.

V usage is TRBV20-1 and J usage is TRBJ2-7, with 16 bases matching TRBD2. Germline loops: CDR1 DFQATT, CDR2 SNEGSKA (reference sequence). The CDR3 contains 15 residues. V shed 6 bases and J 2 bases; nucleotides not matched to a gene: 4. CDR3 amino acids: CSAAGLAGGPYEQYF. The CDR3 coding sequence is TGCAGTGCCGCGGGACTAGCGGGGGGGCCCTACGAGCAGTACTTC.

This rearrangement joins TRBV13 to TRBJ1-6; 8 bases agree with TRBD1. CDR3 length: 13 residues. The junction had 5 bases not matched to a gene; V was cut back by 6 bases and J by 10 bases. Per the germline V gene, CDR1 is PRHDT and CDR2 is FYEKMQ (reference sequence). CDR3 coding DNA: TGTGCCAGCAGGTTGGCAGGGGGCTCACCCCTCCACTTT. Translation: CASRLAGGSPLHF. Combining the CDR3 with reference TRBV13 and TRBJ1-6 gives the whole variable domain AAGVIQSPRHLIKEKRETATLKCYPIPRHDTVYWYQQGPGQDPQFLISFYEKMQSDKGSIPDRFSAQQFSDYHSELNMSSLELGDSALYFCASRLAGGSPLHFGNGTRLTVT.

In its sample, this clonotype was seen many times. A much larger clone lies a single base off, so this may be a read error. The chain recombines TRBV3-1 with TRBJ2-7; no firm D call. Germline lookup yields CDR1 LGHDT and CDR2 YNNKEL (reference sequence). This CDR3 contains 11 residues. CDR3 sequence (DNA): TGTGCCCGCAGCCAAACCTACGAGCAGTACTTC. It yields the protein CARSQTYEQYF.

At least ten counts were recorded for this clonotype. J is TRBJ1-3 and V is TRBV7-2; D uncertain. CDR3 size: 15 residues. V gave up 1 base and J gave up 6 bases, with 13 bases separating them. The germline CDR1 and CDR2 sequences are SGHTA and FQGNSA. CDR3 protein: CASSLVAGVENTIYF. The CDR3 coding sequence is TGTGCCAGCAGCTTAGTCGCAGGAGTCGAAAACACCATATATTTT.

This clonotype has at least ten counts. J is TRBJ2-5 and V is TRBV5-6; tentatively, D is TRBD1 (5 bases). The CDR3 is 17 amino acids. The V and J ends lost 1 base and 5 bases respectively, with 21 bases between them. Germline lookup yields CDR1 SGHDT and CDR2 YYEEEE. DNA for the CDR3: TGTGCCAGCAGCTTGAGGGGAAAGTCAGGCCAACGGGAGACCCAGTACTTC. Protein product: CASSLRGKSGQRETQYF.

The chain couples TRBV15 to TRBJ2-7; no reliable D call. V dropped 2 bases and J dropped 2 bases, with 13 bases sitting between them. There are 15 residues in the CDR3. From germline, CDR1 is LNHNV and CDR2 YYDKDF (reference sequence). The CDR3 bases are TGTGCCACCAGCAGATCAACGACGGATCCCTACGAGCAGTACTTC. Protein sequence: CATSRSTTDPYEQYF.

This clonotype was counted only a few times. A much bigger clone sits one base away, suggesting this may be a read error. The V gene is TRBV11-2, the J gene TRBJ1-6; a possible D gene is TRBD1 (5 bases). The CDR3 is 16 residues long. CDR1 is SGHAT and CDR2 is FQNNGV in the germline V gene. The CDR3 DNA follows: TGTGCCGGCAGATCGGGGGTAGGGGTCTCTAATTCACCCCTCCACTTT. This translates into CAGRSGVGVSNSPLHF. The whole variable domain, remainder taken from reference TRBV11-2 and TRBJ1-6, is EAGVAQSPRYKIIEKRQSVAFWCNPISGHATLYWYQQILGQGPKLLIQFQNNGVVDDSQLPKDRFSAERLKGVDSTLKIQPAKLEDSAVYLCAGRSGVGVSNSPLHFGNGTRLTVT.

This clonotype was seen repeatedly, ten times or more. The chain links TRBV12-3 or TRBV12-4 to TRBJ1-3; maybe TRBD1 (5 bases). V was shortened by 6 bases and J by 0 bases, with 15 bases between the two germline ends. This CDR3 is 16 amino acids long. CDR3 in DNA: TGTGCCAGCAGACCCCTTGGACAATTCTCTGGAAACACCATATATTTT. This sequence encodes CASRPLGQFSGNTIYF.

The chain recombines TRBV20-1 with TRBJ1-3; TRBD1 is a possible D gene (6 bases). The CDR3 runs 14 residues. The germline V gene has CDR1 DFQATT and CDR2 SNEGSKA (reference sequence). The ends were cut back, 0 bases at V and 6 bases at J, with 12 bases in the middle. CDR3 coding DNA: TGCAGTGCTAGAGATCGGACAGCGCTAAACACCATATATTTT. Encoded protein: CSARDRTALNTIYF.

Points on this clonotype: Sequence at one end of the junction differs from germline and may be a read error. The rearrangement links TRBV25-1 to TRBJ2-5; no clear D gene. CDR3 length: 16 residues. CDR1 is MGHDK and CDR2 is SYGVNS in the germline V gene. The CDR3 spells CACSAPLARTQETQYF. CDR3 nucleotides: TGTGCCTGCAGTGCCCCTCTTGCTCGCACCCAAGAGACCCAGTACTTC. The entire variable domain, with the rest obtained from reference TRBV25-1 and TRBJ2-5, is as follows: EADIYQTPRYLVIGTGKKITLECSQTMGHDKMYWYQQDPGMELHLIHYSYGVNSTEKGDLSSESTVSRIRTEHFPLTLESARPSHTSQYLCACSAPLARTQETQYFGPGTRLLVL.

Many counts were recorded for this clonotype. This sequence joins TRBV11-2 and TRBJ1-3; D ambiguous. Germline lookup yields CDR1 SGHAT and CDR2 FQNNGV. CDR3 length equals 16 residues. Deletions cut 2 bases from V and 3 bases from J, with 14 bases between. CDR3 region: CASSLRPELGGNTIYF. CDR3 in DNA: TGTGCCAGCAGCTTACGACCGGAGTTAGGTGGAAACACCATATATTTT.

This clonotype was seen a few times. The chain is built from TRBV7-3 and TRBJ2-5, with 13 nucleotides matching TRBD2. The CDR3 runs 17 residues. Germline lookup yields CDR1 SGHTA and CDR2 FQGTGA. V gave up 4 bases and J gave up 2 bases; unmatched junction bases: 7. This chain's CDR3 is CASSSKTSGGPQETQYF. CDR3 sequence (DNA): TGTGCCAGCAGCTCTAAGACTAGCGGGGGGCCACAAGAGACCCAGTACTTC. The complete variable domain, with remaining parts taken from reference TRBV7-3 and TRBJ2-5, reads GAGVSQTPSNKVTEKGKYVELRCDPISGHTALYWYRQSLGQGPEFLIYFQGTGAADDSGLPNDRFFAVRPEGSVSTLKIQRTERGDSAVYLCASSSKTSGGPQETQYFGPGTRLLVL.

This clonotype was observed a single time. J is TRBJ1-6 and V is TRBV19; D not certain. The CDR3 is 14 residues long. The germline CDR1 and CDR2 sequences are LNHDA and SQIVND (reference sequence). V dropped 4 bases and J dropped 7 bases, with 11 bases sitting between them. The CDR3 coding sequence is TGTGCCAGTAGTACCATCTACGGAAATTCACCCCTCCACTTT. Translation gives CASSTIYGNSPLHF.

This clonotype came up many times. The CDR3 spells CASSLLGSTDTQYF. CDR3 sequence (DNA): TGCGCCAGCAGCTTGTTGGGGAGCACAGATACGCAGTATTTT. The chain has TRBV5-1 and TRBJ2-3; no firm D call. Trimming pared 1 base from V and 0 bases from J, leaving 6 bases between. This CDR3 has 14 residues. Germline CDR1 SGHRS, CDR2 YFSETQ.

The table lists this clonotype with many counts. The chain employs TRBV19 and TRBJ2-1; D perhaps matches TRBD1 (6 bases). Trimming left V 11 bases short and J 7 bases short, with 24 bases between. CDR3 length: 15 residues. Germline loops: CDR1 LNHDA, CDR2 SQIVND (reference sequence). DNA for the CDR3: TGTGCCTGCAGCTCTACAGGGATTGGGTCTAATGAGCAGTTCTTC. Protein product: CACSSTGIGSNEQFF.

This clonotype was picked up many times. The DNA for the CDR3 is TGTGCCAGCAGTCGTTCCCTCCGGGACATGGGTTTCTACGAGCAGTACTTC. Its protein is CASSRSLRDMGFYEQYF. The J gene is TRBJ2-7, the V gene TRBV12-3 or TRBV12-4; tentative D call: TRBD1 (6 bases). CDR3 size: 17 residues. The germline V and J ends were trimmed by 5 bases and 3 bases, with 23 bases remaining between them.